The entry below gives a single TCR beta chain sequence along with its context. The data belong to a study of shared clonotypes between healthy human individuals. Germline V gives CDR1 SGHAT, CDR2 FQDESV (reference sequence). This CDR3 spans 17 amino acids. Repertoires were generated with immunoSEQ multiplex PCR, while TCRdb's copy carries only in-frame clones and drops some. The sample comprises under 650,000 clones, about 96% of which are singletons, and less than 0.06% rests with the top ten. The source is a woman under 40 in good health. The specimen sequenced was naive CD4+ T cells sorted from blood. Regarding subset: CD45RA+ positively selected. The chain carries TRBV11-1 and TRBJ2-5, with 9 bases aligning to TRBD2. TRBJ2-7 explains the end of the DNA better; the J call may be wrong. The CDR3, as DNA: TGTGCCAGCAGCTTATCCACTTCTAGCGGGGTACTCTACGAGCAGTACTTC. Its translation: CASSLSTSSGVLYEQYF.